This T cell receptor beta chain was sequenced in a study of control samples from healthy donors and cancer patients. Measured with immunoSEQ multiplex PCR; TCRdb has only the in-frame clones, and not every one. The table shows 130,000 to 150,000 clones, with 93% occurring only once. The CDR3 runs to 15 residues. Germline V gene lookup returns CDR1 SGDLS and CDR2 YYNGEE. The ends lost 3 bases at V and 4 bases at J; junction bases unmatched: 4. The receptor comes from a man between 18 and 35 years old in good health. The sequenced material came from blood. The chain links TRBV9 to TRBJ2-7; 13 bases fit TRBD2. The CDR3 region is CASSDSGLAGYEQYF. CDR3 sequence (DNA): TGTGCCAGCAGCGACTCGGGACTAGCGGGATACGAGCAGTACTTC.